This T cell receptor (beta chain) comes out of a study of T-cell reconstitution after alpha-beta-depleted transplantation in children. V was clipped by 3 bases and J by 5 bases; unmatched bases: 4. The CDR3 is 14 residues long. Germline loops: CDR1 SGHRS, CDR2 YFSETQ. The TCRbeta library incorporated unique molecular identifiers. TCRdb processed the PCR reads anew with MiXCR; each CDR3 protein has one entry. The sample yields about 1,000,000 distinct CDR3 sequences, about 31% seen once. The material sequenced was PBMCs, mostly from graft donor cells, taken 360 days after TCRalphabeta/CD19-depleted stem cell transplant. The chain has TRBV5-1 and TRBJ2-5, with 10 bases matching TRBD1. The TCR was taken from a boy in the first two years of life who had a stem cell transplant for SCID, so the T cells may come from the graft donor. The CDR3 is CASSWGTGVETQYF. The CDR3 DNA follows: TGCGCCAGCAGCTGGGGGACAGGGGTGGAGACCCAGTACTTC.